Listed here are 11 T cell receptor beta chains from one sample, sequenced in a study of blood T cells in healthy people across ages. Next came a second PCR, run for about 6 to 11 cycles, which used a sample-barcoded 5' primer along with a J-beta primer mix. TCRdb recomputed calls from the 5' RACE reads with MiXCR, one row per CDR3 protein. Of around 1.5 million distinct CDR3 sequences in the sample, approximately 59% were seen once. The sequencing sample was made of blood. All receptors derive from a man aged 18 to 30 in good health.

This clonotype was counted a few times. The CDR3 loop reads CSASGGLAYNEQFF. CDR3 nucleotide sequence: TGCAGTGCTAGCGGGGGACTAGCTTACAATGAGCAGTTCTTC. The V gene is TRBV20-1, the J gene TRBJ2-1; 9 bases are a match to TRBD2. Germline V gene sequence: CDR1 DFQATT, CDR2 SNEGSKA (reference sequence). The CDR3 totals 14 residues. The V segment lost 3 bases and the J segment 4 bases; nucleotides outside the gene matches: 4.

This clonotype came up a few times. The chain employs TRBV29-1 and TRBJ2-1, with 8 bases lining up with TRBD2. The V gene's germline CDR1 is SQVTM and CDR2 ANQGSEA. The trim removed 0 bases at V and 3 bases at J, leaving 7 bases unmatched. This CDR3 spans 16 amino acids. CDR3 sequence reads: CSVEEPTSGIYNEQFF. CDR3 DNA: TGCAGCGTTGAAGAGCCCACTAGCGGCATCTACAATGAGCAGTTCTTC.

The chain combines TRBV25-1 with TRBJ2-1; D is unresolved. Trimming left V 0 bases short and J 5 bases short, with 5 bases between. CDR1 is MGHDK and CDR2 is SYGVNS in the germline V gene. This CDR3 comprises 13 residues. The CDR3 DNA is TGTGCCAGCAGTGAATATGTGGACAATGAGCAGTTCTTC. It translates to CASSEYVDNEQFF.

This chain connects TRBV10-3 to TRBJ2-7; a possible D gene is TRBD1 (5 bases). This CDR3 contains 12 residues. V lost 11 bases, J lost 4 bases, and 15 bases lay in between. Germline V CDR1 and CDR2: ENHRY, SYGVKD. CDR3 DNA: TGTGCCCTCCACTGGACACCTTACGAGCAGTACTTC. Protein: CALHWTPYEQYF.

The chain carries TRBV20-1 and TRBJ2-1, with 9 bases identical to TRBD2. Gene TRBJ2-7 matches the end of the DNA better, so the J call may be wrong. Germline V gene data show CDR1 as DFQATT and CDR2 as SNEGSKA (reference sequence). The CDR3 sequence is 13 residues long. The CDR3 sequence: CSASLRGGFEQYF. CDR3 DNA: TGCAGTGCTAGTCTGCGGGGGGGCTTCGAGCAGTACTTC.

The rearrangement uses TRBV29-1 and TRBJ1-4; D gene ambiguous. This CDR3 spans 11 amino acids. Germline-derived CDR1 and CDR2 are SQVTM and ANQGSEA. Deletions cut 5 bases from V and 8 bases from J, with 9 bases between. CDR3 amino acids: CSVRHGEKLFF. The CDR3 DNA sequence: TGCAGCGTTCGACACGGGGAAAAACTGTTTTTT.

The sample holds a few counts of this clonotype. The chain couples TRBV10-3 to TRBJ2-5; 7 nucleotides agree with TRBD2. This CDR3 has 15 residues. Germline V CDR1 and CDR2: ENHRY, SYGVKD. V lost 0 bases, J lost 2 bases, and 3 bases stayed unmatched. Written as DNA, the CDR3 is TGTGCCATCAGTGAGTCCCCAGCGGGGCAAGAGACCCAGTACTTC. Protein: CAISESPAGQETQYF.

V is TRBV6-2 or TRBV6-3 and J is TRBJ1-5; D uncertain. Germline assignment: CDR1 MNHEY and CDR2 SVGEGT. The CDR3 length is 15 residues. V gave up 0 bases and J gave up 4 bases, with 10 bases separating them. CDR3 sequence: CASSYSIGLNQPQHF. DNA for the CDR3: TGTGCCAGCAGTTACTCGATAGGGTTGAATCAGCCCCAGCATTTT.

The chain carries TRBV4-3 and TRBJ2-1, with a weak D call TRBD1 (5 bases). This CDR3 spans 15 amino acids. Between the trimmed V and J ends, which lost 0 bases and 4 bases, there was a span of 10 bases. Per germline, CDR1 LGHNA and CDR2 YSLEER. CDR3 DNA sequence: TGCGCCAGCAGCCAAGAACAGGAATTTTACAATGAGCAGTTCTTC. It is translated as CASSQEQEFYNEQFF.

Comment on this clonotype: The junction differs from germline at one of its ends, possibly a read error. V gene TRBV5-6 combines with J gene TRBJ1-2; TRBD1 aligns across 11 bases. The germline CDR1 and CDR2 sequences are SGHDT and YYEEEE. CDR3 length: 14 amino acids. CDR3 bases: TGCGCCAGCACCGGACAGGGGGCAGAAGGCGGCTACACCTTC. Translated: CASTGQGAEGGYTF. Full variable domain (outside the CDR3, taken from reference TRBV5-6 and TRBJ1-2): DAGVTQSPTHLIKTRGQQVTLRCSPKSGHDTVSWYQQALGQGPQFIFQYYEEEERQRGNFPDRFSGHQFPNYSSELNVNALLLGDSALYLCASTGQGAEGGYTFGSGTRLTVV.

There are a few counts of this clonotype. This CDR3 reads CASSLAPNTQYF. CDR3 coding DNA: TGTGCCAGCAGCTTAGCCCCTAATACGCAGTATTTT. J is TRBJ2-3 and V is TRBV7-9, with D hard to call. Trimming took off 0 bases at V and 7 bases at J, with 5 bases between the two ends. There are 12 residues in the CDR3. From germline, CDR1 is SEHNR and CDR2 FQNEAQ (reference sequence).